The 30 T cell receptor beta chains listed next were all sequenced from one sample in a study of vaccination effects on CD4 cells after COVID-19. Expansion with viral peptide pools was applied to antigen-specific CD4+ T cells by the ViraFEST assay prior to sequencing. The authors isolated CD4+ T cells after around nine days of culture. Vaccinated recipients, who were negative for nucleocapsid antibodies, had no history of SARS-CoV-2 infection. Measured with immunoSEQ multiplex PCR; TCRdb has only the in-frame clones, and not every one. The profile shows 50,000 to 65,000 clones, about four fifths of them singletons. Antigens of these TCRs are unknown. The sample was CD4+ T cells from PBMCs cultured with HCoV-OC43 spike peptides, taken before COVID-19 vaccination. Subset here: HCoV-OC43 spike overlapping peptide pool stimulation. The receptors were gathered from a human donor who received a COVID-19 vaccine.

V usage is TRBV7-3 and J usage is TRBJ1-1; the D gene is possibly TRBD1 (5 bases). The CDR3 has 16 residues. V was cut by 5 bases and J by 1 base, with 17 bases left in between. Germline CDR1 SGHTA, CDR2 FQGTGA. CDR3 nucleotide sequence: TGTGCCAGCAGCCCTCACCAGGTGGGGACGAACACTGAAGCTTTCTTT. Protein sequence: CASSPHQVGTNTEAFF.

The chain has TRBV2 and TRBJ2-5; D unresolved. The CDR3 is made up of 12 amino acids. V was cut by 7 bases and J by 4 bases, with 10 bases left in between. Germline CDR1 reads SNHLY; CDR2 reads FYNNEI. The chain's CDR3 is CASKASSETQYF. The CDR3 region has the DNA TGTGCCAGCAAGGCCAGTTCAGAGACCCAGTACTTC. The full variable domain, with the rest looked up from reference TRBV2 and TRBJ2-5, is EPEVTQTPSHQVTQMGQEVILRCVPISNHLYFYWYRQILGQKVEFLVSFYNNEISEKSEIFDDQFSVERPDGSNFTLKIRSTKLEDSAMYFCASKASSETQYFGPGTRLLVL.

V usage is TRBV28 and J usage is TRBJ1-2, with D unresolved. Looked up from germline, CDR1 is MDHEN and CDR2 is SYDVKM. The CDR3 covers 13 residues. The germline V and J ends were trimmed by 3 bases and 1 base, with 6 bases remaining between them. Here the CDR3 reads CASSFNDNYGYTF. The DNA of the CDR3 is TGTGCCAGCAGTTTCAACGATAACTATGGCTACACCTTC.

The CDR3 nucleotides are TGTGCCAGCAGTTACGGCGGTTCACCCCTCCACTTT. Its translation: CASSYGGSPLHF. The chain links TRBV6-5 to TRBJ1-6, with unresolved D. CDR1 and CDR2 (germline): MNHEY, SVGAGI. Trimming left V 2 bases short and J 9 bases short, with 5 bases between. CDR3 length: 12 residues.

This clone has just one count. The chain joins TRBV18 to TRBJ2-3; no clear D. V lost 3 bases to trimming and J lost 3 bases, with 4 bases between them. CDR3 length: 12 amino acids. Germline V gene lookup returns CDR1 KGHSH and CDR2 LQKENI. CDR3 protein: CASSPRTDTQYF. The CDR3 DNA is TGTGCCAGCTCACCGAGGACAGATACGCAGTATTTT.

The table lists this clone with a few counts. CDR3 region: CASSSGGSGNTIYF. CDR3 DNA sequence: TGTGCCAGCAGCTCAGGGGGCTCTGGAAACACCATATATTTT. V is TRBV7-2 and J is TRBJ1-3; 7 nucleotides match TRBD1. This CDR3 contains 14 residues. Germline CDR1 and CDR2: SGHTA and FQGNSA. Trimming took 4 bases from V and 0 from J; bases not matched to a gene: 0. Full variable domain (missing parts from reference TRBV7-2 and TRBJ1-3): GAGVSQSPSNKVTEKGKDVELRCDPISGHTALYWYRQSLGQGLEFLIYFQGNSAPDKSGLPSDRFSAERTGGSVSTLTIQRTQQEDSAVYLCASSSGGSGNTIYFGEGSWLTVV.

The chain recombines TRBV7-2 with TRBJ2-5; D is perhaps TRBD1 (5 bases). Trimming removed 0 bases at V and 3 bases at J, with 14 bases between. Germline V gene data show CDR1 as SGHTA and CDR2 as FQGNSA. CDR3 length: 16 amino acids. The CDR3 is CASSLAGQGKEETQYF. DNA of the CDR3: TGTGCCAGCAGCTTAGCGGGCCAGGGTAAAGAAGAGACCCAGTACTTC.

The gene calls are TRBV15 and TRBJ1-2; D remains ambiguous. The CDR3 has 13 amino acids. CDR1 is LNHNV and CDR2 is YYDKDF in the germline V gene (reference sequence). V was clipped by 0 bases and J by 6 bases, with 8 bases between them. The CDR3 spells CATSRDPGDGYTF. Written as DNA, the CDR3 is TGTGCCACCAGCAGAGATCCTGGTGATGGCTACACCTTC.

The chain joins TRBV6-2 or TRBV6-3 to TRBJ1-4, with D maybe TRBD1 (5 bases). The CDR3 spans 15 residues. V was trimmed by 6 bases and J by 8 bases, leaving 19 bases between them. The germline CDR1 and CDR2 sequences are MNHEY and SVGEGT. CDR3 nucleotides: TGTGCCAGCAGCCCCGGGGCACTTGGGAAGGAAAAACTGTTTTTT. Its protein product is CASSPGALGKEKLFF.

The chain carries TRBV19 and TRBJ1-5; no reliable D call. There are 17 residues in the CDR3. Per germline, CDR1 LNHDA and CDR2 SQIVND (reference sequence). V lost 3 bases, J lost 2 bases, and 17 bases lay in between. This CDR3 is CASSIDSIIGGNQPQHF. The CDR3, as DNA: TGTGCCAGTAGTATCGATTCGATTATCGGCGGCAATCAGCCCCAGCATTTT.

The J gene is TRBJ2-6, the V gene TRBV12-5; D is unclear. The CDR3 loop spans 18 amino acids. Between the trimmed V and J ends, which lost 0 bases and 0 bases, there was a span of 12 bases. Germline V gene lookup returns CDR1 LGHNT and CDR2 FRNRAP. CDR3 nucleotide sequence: TGTGCTAGTGGTTTGGTACCGGACGGTACCTCTGGGGCCAACGTCCTGACTTTC. It specifies CASGLVPDGTSGANVLTF.

The CDR3 sequence is CASSRQQGTNYGYTF. The DNA for the CDR3 is TGTGCCAGTAGTAGACAACAGGGGACTAACTATGGCTACACCTTC. The chain links TRBV19 to TRBJ1-2, with 7 bases that match TRBD1. This CDR3 has 15 residues. V was clipped by 4 bases and J by 0 bases; unmatched bases: 5. CDR1 is LNHDA and CDR2 is SQIVND in the germline V gene (reference sequence).

V usage is TRBV28 and J usage is TRBJ1-5; D uncertain. CDR1 MDHEN and CDR2 SYDVKM come from the germline V gene. V was pared by 4 bases and J by 2 bases, with 12 bases between. There are 15 residues in the CDR3. The CDR3 coding sequence is TGTGCCAGCAGTTCCTCCTCTTCTGGCAATCAGCCCCAGCATTTT. Its translation is CASSSSSSGNQPQHF.

The rearrangement joins TRBV6-5 to TRBJ1-2; TRBD1 aligns across 7 bases. The CDR3 extends over 13 amino acids. After removal of 5 bases from V and 6 bases from J, the junction contained 6 bases not matched to a gene. Germline V gene sequence: CDR1 MNHEY, CDR2 SVGAGI. The CDR3 nucleotides are TGTGCCAGCAGTCTCCAGGGGGTTAATGGCTACACCTTC. It translates to CASSLQGVNGYTF.

The chain employs TRBV5-1 and TRBJ2-5; 9 bases fit TRBD2. CDR1 SGHRS and CDR2 YFSETQ come from the germline V gene. The CDR3 sequence is 14 residues long. V shed 4 bases, J shed 2 bases, and the junction held 3 bases outside the gene matches. The CDR3 DNA follows: TGCGCCAGCAGCGGGGGACTAGCTCAAGAGACCCAGTACTTC. Translated: CASSGGLAQETQYF.

The chain has TRBV20-1 and TRBJ2-7, with 11 bases that match TRBD2. V shed 6 bases and J 13 bases; nucleotides not matched to a gene: 5. This CDR3 comprises 10 residues. Germline V gene sequence: CDR1 DFQATT, CDR2 SNEGSKA (reference sequence). The CDR3 DNA reads TGCAGTGCAGGTACTAGCGGGGGTTACGTC. Its protein product is CSAGTSGGYV.

V usage is TRBV4-3 and J usage is TRBJ2-5, with TRBD2 as a possible D gene (6 bases). This CDR3 region has 15 residues. V lost 0 bases, J lost 4 bases, and 12 bases lay in between. Germline CDR1 LGHNA, CDR2 YSLEER. The CDR3 loop is CASSQDLSLAETQYF. CDR3 nucleotide sequence: TGCGCCAGCAGCCAAGATTTGTCACTAGCAGAGACCCAGTACTTC.

The rearrangement uses TRBV24-1 and TRBJ2-5; TRBD1 aligns across 8 bases. Germline CDR1 KGHDR, CDR2 SFDVKD. Trimming at V came to 5 bases and at J to 4 bases, leaving 14 bases not matched to a gene. This CDR3 region has 17 residues. The chain's CDR3 is CATSAPREQGARETQYF. The CDR3 DNA is TGTGCCACCAGTGCCCCTAGGGAGCAGGGGGCGCGAGAGACCCAGTACTTC.

The chain recombines TRBV5-1 with TRBJ1-2; 11 bases agree with TRBD1. Per germline, CDR1 SGHRS and CDR2 YFSETQ. With V trimmed by 4 bases and J by 4 bases, 9 bases remained unmatched. The CDR3 length is 16 residues. CDR3 in DNA: TGCGCCAGCAGCCCCTGGACAGGGGGCGCAATCTATGGCTACACCTTC. It encodes CASSPWTGGAIYGYTF. The full variable domain, rest sourced from reference TRBV5-1 and TRBJ1-2, is KAGVTQTPRYLIKTRGQQVTLSCSPISGHRSVSWYQQTPGQGLQFLFEYFSETQRNKGNFPGRFSGRQFSNSRSEMNVSTLELGDSALYLCASSPWTGGAIYGYTFGSGTRLTVV.

The J gene is TRBJ1-6, the V gene TRBV6-6; TRBD1 might be the D (5 bases). CDR1 and CDR2 (germline): MNHNY, SVGAGI (reference sequence). V was trimmed by 6 bases and J by 7 bases, leaving 16 bases between them. This CDR3 is built from 15 residues. CDR3 in DNA: TGTGCCAGCAGACCCAGATGGGGGTTAAATTCACCCCTCCACTTT. The encoded protein is CASRPRWGLNSPLHF.

The V call is TRBV6-5, the J call TRBJ1-2; 8 nucleotides match TRBD1. J gave up 6 bases and V 6 bases, and 6 bases lay outside the gene matches. The CDR3 is 13 residues long. Germline V gene sequence: CDR1 MNHEY, CDR2 SVGAGI. CDR3 amino acids: CASRYDRGNGYTF. In nucleotides, the CDR3 is TGTGCCAGCAGATACGACAGGGGCAATGGCTACACCTTC.

This clone was recorded only once. CDR3 residues: CAWTRASGNTIYF. CDR3 coding DNA: TGTGCCTGGACTAGGGCCTCTGGAAACACCATATATTTT. V gene TRBV30 combines with J gene TRBJ1-3; unclear D gene. Per the germline V gene, CDR1 is GTSNPN and CDR2 is SVGIG (reference sequence). With 4 bases removed from V and 0 bases from J, the gap between germline ends came to 7 bases. The CDR3 has 13 amino acids.

This chain joins TRBV6-6 and TRBJ1-3; D might be TRBD1 (5 bases). Germline lookup yields CDR1 MNHNY and CDR2 SVGAGI (reference sequence). CDR3 length: 16 amino acids. Between the trimmed V and J ends, which lost 5 bases and 1 base, there was a span of 15 bases. The CDR3 DNA follows: TGTGCCAGCAGTCGAAACTTCAGGGAGTCTGGAAACACCATATATTTT. Translation: CASSRNFRESGNTIYF.

The V call is TRBV9, the J call TRBJ1-6; D gene unclear. Germline V gene lookup returns CDR1 SGDLS and CDR2 YYNGEE. V lost 4 bases and J 7 bases, leaving 15 bases between the germline ends. The CDR3 totals 15 residues. The CDR3 coding sequence is TGTGCCAGCAGCCCTTTTCCGGGCTCCAATTCACCCCTCCACTTT. It codes for CASSPFPGSNSPLHF.

The chain joins TRBV5-4 to TRBJ1-1; 10 nucleotides agree with TRBD1. Germline V gives CDR1 SGHNT, CDR2 YYREEE (reference sequence). The CDR3 totals 15 residues. The ends lost 1 base at V and 4 bases at J; junction bases unmatched: 4. DNA of the CDR3: TGTGCCAGCAGCTTGAAGAGGACAGGGGGCACTGAAGCTTTCTTT. Translating gives CASSLKRTGGTEAFF.

This clone was picked up a small number of times. This sequence joins TRBV27 and TRBJ1-5; 7 bases match TRBD1. Germline V gives CDR1 MNHEY, CDR2 SMNVEV (reference sequence). The CDR3 totals 15 residues. V shed 7 bases, J shed 2 bases, and the junction held 8 bases outside the gene matches. The CDR3 reads CASTPTGKGNQPQHF. In DNA, the CDR3 is TGTGCCAGCACCCCGACAGGGAAGGGCAATCAGCCCCAGCATTTT.

CDR3 coding DNA: TGCGCCAGCAGCCAAGAGCGGGGGGCAGATACGCAGTATTTT. Translation gives CASSQERGADTQYF. V is TRBV4-3 and J is TRBJ2-3; TRBD2 aligns across 8 bases. With V trimmed by 0 bases and J by 4 bases, 0 bases remained unmatched. CDR3 length: 14 amino acids. The germline gives CDR1 LGHNA, CDR2 YSLEER.

This clone was picked up a small number of times. The chain joins TRBV28 to TRBJ1-2, with D uncertain. Looked up from germline, CDR1 is MDHEN and CDR2 is SYDVKM. The CDR3 has 13 residues. Trimming removed 6 bases from V and 7 bases from J, with 15 bases in between. The CDR3 DNA follows: TGTGCCAGCAGGTCCTCGTCCCAACGTGGCTACACCTTC. This codes for CASRSSSQRGYTF.

The chain is built from TRBV7-3 and TRBJ2-4; TRBD2 is a possible D gene (6 bases). V lost 2 bases to trimming and J lost 8 bases, with 16 bases between them. The germline gives CDR1 SGHTA, CDR2 FQGTGA. The CDR3 has 15 residues. CDR3 bases: TGTGCCAGCAGCTTATTTGGAGAGCGGGCTGACATTCAGTACTTC. This sequence encodes CASSLFGERADIQYF.

This chain connects TRBV9 to TRBJ2-7; D may be TRBD1 or TRBD2 (5 bases each). Germline-derived CDR1 and CDR2 are SGDLS and YYNGEE. CDR3 length equals 10 residues. The CDR3 protein is CASRPPGLDV. In nucleotides, the CDR3 is TGTGCCAGCAGACCACCGGGGCTCGACGTC.